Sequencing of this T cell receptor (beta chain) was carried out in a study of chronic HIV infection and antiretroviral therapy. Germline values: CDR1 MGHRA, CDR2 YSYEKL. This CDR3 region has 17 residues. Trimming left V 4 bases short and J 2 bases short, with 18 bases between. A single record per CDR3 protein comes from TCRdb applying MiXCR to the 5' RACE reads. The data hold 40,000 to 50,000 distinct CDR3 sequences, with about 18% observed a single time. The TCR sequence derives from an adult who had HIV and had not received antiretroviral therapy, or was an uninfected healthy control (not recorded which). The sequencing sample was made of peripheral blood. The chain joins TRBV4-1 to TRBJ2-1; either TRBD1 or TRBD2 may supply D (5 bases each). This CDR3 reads CASSPTRIGAPYNEQFF. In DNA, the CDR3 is TGCGCCAGCAGCCCAACCCGGATCGGGGCCCCCTACAATGAGCAGTTCTTC.